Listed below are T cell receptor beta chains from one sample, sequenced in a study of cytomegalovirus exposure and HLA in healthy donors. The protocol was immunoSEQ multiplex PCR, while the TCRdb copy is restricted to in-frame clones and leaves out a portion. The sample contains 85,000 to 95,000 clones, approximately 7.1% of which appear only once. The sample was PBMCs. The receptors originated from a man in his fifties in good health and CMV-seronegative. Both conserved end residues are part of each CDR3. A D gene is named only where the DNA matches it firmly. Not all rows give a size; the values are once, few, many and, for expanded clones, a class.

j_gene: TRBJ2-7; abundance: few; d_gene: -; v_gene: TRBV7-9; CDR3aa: CASSLLASYEQYF; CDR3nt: TGTGCCAGCAGCTTACTGGCCTCCTACGAGCAGTACTTC
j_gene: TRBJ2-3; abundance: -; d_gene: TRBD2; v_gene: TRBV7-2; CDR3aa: CASSSYSGGTDTQYF; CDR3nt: TGTGCCAGCAGCTCTTATTCCGGGGGGACAGATACGCAGTATTTT
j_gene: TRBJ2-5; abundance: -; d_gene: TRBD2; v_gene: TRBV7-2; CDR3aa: CASSRSGGRAETQYF; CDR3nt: TGTGCCAGCAGCCGAAGCGGGGGGCGGGCAGAGACCCAGTACTTC
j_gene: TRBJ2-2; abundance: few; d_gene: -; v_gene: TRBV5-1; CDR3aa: CASSLTVRSDTGELFF; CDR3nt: TGCGCCAGCAGCTTGACAGTCCGGTCCGACACCGGGGAGCTGTTTTTT
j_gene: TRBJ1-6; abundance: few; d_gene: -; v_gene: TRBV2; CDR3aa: CASSEELLGVNSPLHF; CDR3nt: TGTGCCAGCAGTGAAGAACTCCTCGGGGTTAATTCACCCCTCCACTTT
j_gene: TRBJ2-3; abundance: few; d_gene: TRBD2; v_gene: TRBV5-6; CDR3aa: CASRPLLAGESDTQYF; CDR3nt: TGTGCCAGCAGACCACTGCTAGCGGGAGAATCAGATACGCAGTATTTT
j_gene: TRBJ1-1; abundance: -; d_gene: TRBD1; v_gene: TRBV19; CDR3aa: CASSLLGVGGVPEAFF; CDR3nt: TGTGCCAGTAGTCTTCTCGGGGTAGGGGGCGTACCTGAAGCTTTCTTT
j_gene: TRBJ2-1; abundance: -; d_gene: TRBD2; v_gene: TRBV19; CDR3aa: CASSSLKLAGWGNEQFF; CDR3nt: TGTGCCAGTAGTTCATTGAAGTTAGCGGGTTGGGGCAATGAGCAGTTCTTC
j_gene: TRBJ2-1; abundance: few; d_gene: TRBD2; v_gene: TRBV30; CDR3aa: CAWSRLAGGSSYNEQFF; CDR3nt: TGTGCCTGGAGTAGATTAGCGGGAGGGAGCTCCTACAATGAGCAGTTCTTC
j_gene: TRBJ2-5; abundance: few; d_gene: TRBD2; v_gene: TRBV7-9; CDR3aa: CASTGPGGGKKETQYF; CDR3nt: TGTGCCAGCACTGGCCCCGGCGGGGGGAAAAAAGAGACCCAGTACTTC
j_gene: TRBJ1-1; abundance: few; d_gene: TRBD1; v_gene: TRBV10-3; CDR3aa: CAISEGQGYTEAFF; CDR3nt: TGTGCCATCAGTGAGGGACAGGGGTACACTGAAGCTTTCTTT
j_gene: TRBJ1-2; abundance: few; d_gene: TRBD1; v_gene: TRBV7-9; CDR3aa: CASSDRGLGYGYTF; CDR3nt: TGTGCCAGCAGTGACAGGGGGCTTGGCTATGGCTACACCTTC
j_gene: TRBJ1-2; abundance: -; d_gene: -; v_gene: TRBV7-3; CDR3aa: CASSLGDPTREGYTF; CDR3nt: TGTGCCAGCAGCCTGGGTGACCCTACCCGGGAGGGCTACACCTTC
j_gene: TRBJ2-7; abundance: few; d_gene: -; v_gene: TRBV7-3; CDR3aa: CASSPANTIEQYF; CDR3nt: TGTGCCAGCAGCCCGGCGAATACTATAGAGCAGTACTTC
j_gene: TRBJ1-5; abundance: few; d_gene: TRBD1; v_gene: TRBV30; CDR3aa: CAWRDYRGFGQPQHF; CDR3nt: TGTGCCTGGAGGGATTACAGGGGATTCGGTCAGCCCCAGCATTTT
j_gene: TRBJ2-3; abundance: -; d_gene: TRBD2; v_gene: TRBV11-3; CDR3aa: CASSLSTSGFSTDTQYF; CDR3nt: TGTGCCAGCAGCTTATCGACTAGCGGGTTTAGCACAGATACGCAGTATTTT
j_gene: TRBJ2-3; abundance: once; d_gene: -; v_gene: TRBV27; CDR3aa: CASSLSGSRTDTQYF; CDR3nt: TGTGCCAGCAGTTTATCGGGCAGTCGCACAGATACGCAGTATTTT
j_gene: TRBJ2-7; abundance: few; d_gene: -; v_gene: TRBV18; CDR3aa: CASSAATSIGYEQYF; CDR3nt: TGTGCCAGCTCAGCGGCCACTTCCATTGGGTACGAGCAGTACTTC
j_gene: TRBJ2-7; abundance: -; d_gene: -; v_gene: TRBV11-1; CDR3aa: CASSLETGRYQREYF; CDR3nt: TGTGCCAGCAGCTTAGAGACAGGGCGCTATCAGCGGGAGTACTTC
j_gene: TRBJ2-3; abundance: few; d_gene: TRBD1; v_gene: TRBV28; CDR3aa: CASSSPGQEVTDTQYF; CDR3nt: TGTGCCAGCAGTTCCCCAGGACAGGAGGTCACAGATACGCAGTATTTT
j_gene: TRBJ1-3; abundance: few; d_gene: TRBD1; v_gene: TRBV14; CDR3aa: CASSQDRGAGNTIYF; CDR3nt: TGTGCCAGCAGCCAAGACAGGGGGGCTGGAAACACCATATATTTT
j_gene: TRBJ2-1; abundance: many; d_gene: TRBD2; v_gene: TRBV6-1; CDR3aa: CASSASGGSYNEQFF; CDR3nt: TGTGCCAGCAGTGCTAGCGGGGGCTCCTACAATGAGCAGTTCTTC
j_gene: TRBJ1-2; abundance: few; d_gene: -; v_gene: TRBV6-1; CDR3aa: CASFRVAYTF; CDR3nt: TGTGCCAGCTTCAGGGTGGCCTACACCTTC
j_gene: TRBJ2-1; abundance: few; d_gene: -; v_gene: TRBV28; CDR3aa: CASRSTELYNEQFF; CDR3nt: TGTGCCAGCAGGTCGACAGAACTTTACAATGAGCAGTTCTTC
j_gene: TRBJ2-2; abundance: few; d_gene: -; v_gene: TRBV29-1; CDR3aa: CSGTPGVTGELFF; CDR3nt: TGCAGCGGGACCCCGGGGGTAACCGGGGAGCTGTTTTTT
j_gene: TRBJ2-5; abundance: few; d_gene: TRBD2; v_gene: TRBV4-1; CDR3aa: CASSRPAGGSTETQYF; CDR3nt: TGCGCCAGCAGCCGACCTGCGGGGGGGAGCACAGAGACCCAGTACTTC
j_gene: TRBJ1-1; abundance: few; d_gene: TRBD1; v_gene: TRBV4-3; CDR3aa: CASSRGQAPNTEAFF; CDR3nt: TGCGCCAGCAGCCGAGGACAGGCTCCGAACACTGAAGCTTTCTTT
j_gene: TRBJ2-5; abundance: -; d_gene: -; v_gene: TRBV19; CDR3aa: CASRRGQETQYF; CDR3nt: TGTGCCAGTAGAAGAGGGCAAGAGACCCAGTACTTC
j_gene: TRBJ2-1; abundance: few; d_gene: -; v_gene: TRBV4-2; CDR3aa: CASSREPGLLREQFF; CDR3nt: TGTGCCAGCAGCCGGGAACCGGGACTGCTACGTGAGCAGTTCTTC
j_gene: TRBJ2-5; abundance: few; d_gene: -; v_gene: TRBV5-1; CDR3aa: CASSETGQTKTQYF; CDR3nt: TGCGCCAGCTCAGAAACCGGACAGACAAAGACCCAGTACTTC
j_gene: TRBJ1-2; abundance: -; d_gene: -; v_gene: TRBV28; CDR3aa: CASLPPGRVLNYGYTF; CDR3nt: TGTGCCAGCCTTCCCCCCGGGAGAGTGCTTAACTATGGCTACACCTTC
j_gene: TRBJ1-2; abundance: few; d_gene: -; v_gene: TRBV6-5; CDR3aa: CASSPGVSYGYTF; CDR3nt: TGTGCCAGCAGTCCGGGGGTATCCTATGGCTACACCTTC
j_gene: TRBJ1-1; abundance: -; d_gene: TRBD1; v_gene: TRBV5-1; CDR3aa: CASSTGQGRIEAFF; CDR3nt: TGCGCCAGCAGCACCGGACAGGGAAGAATTGAAGCTTTCTTT
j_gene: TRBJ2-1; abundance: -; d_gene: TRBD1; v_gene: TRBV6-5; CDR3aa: CASRSGTVNYNEQFF; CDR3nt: TGTGCCAGCAGATCCGGGACAGTAAACTACAATGAGCAGTTCTTC
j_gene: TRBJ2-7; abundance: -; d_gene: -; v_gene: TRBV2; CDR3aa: CASIGTTYEQYF; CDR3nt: TGTGCCAGCATCGGTACCACCTACGAGCAGTACTTC
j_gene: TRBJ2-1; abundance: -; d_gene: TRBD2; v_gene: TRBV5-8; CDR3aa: CASSTSRTSGSSLNEQFF; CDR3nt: TGTGCCAGCAGCACATCCAGGACTAGCGGGAGCTCCCTCAATGAGCAGTTCTTC
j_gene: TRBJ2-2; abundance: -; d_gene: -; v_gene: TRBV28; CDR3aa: CASSFFVYTGELFF; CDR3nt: TGTGCCAGCAGTTTTTTCGTGTACACCGGGGAGCTGTTTTTT
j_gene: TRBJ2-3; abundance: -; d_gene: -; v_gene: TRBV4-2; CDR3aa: CASSARALGADTQYF; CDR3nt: TGTGCCAGCAGCGCCCGAGCCTTGGGCGCAGATACGCAGTATTTT
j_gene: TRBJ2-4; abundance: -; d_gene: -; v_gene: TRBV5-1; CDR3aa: CASNLPGSKNIQYF; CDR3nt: TGCGCCAGCAACCTGCCAGGGTCCAAAAACATTCAGTACTTC
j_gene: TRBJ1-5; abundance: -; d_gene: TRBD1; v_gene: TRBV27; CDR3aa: CASRAPGQGAQPQHF; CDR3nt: TGTGCCAGCAGGGCGCCGGGACAGGGGGCTCAGCCCCAGCATTTT
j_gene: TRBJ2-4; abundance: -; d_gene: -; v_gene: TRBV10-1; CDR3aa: CASSDGGAKNIQYF; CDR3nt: TGCGCCAGCAGTGACGGGGGTGCCAAAAACATTCAGTACTTC
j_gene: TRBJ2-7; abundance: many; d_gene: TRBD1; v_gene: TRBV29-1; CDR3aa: CSVRRDRDYEQYF; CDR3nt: TGCAGCGTGCGACGGGACAGGGACTACGAGCAGTACTTC
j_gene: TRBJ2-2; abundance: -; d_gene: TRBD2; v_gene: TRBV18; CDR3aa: CASSPTRLAGRTGELFF; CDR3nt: TGTGCCAGCTCACCTACCAGACTAGCGGGGAGAACCGGGGAGCTGTTTTTT
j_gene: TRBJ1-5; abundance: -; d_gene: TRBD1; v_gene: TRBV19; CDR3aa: CASSMYRTGGHQPQHF; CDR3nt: TGTGCCAGTAGTATGTACCGGACAGGGGGCCATCAGCCCCAGCATTTT
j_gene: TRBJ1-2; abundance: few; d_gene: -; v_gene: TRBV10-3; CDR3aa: CAISEYGGFGYTF; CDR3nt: TGTGCCATCAGTGAGTATGGCGGGTTTGGCTACACCTTC
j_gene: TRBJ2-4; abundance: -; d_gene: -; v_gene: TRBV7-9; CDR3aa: CASSLGLKNIQYF; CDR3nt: TGTGCCAGCAGCTTAGGGCTCAAAAACATTCAGTACTTC
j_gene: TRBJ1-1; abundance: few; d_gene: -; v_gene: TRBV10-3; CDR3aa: CATTVQGGTEAFF; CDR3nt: TGTGCCACTACGGTACAGGGCGGCACTGAAGCTTTCTTT
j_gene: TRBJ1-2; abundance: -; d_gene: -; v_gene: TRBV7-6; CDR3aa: CASSLGPGVGGYTF; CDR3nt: TGTGCCAGCAGCTTAGGTCCAGGGGTTGGGGGCTACACCTTC
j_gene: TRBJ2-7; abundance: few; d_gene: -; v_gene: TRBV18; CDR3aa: CASSPPNRTRGAVYEQYF; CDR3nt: TGTGCCAGCTCACCACCGAATAGGACCAGGGGAGCGGTATACGAGCAGTACTTC
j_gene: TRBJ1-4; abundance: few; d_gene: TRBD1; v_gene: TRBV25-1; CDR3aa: CASSGGVGEKLFF; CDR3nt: TGTGCCAGCTCAGGGGGCGTGGGTGAAAAACTGTTTTTT
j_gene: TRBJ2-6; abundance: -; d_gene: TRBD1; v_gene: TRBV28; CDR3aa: CASSWGTGWSGANVLTF; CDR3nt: TGTGCCAGCAGTTGGGGGACAGGGTGGTCTGGGGCCAACGTCCTGACTTTC
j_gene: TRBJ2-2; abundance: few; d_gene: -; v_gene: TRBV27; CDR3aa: CASSWGLTAGELFF; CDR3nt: TGTGCCAGCAGTTGGGGACTTACCGCCGGGGAGCTGTTTTTT
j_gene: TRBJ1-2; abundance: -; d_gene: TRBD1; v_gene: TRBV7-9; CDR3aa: CASSSPDRVDNYGYTF; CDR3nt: TGTGCCAGCAGCTCCCCTGACAGGGTAGATAACTATGGCTACACCTTC